These T cell receptor beta chains were read from a single sample in a study of cytomegalovirus exposure and HLA in healthy donors. The protocol was immunoSEQ multiplex PCR, while the TCRdb copy is restricted to in-frame clones and leaves out a portion. Among under 200,000 clones listed, approximately 81% were seen once. Specimen: PBMCs. Source of these receptors: a man younger than 40 in good health and CMV-seropositive. Both conserved end residues are part of each CDR3. Each record gives: D gene, V gene, clone size, J gene, CDR3 protein, CDR3 DNA. A D gene is named only where the DNA matches it firmly. Clone size is not always given. Where it is, it says once, few, many or a class for expanded clones.

D: -
V: TRBV6-1
size: few
J: TRBJ1-5
CDR3: CASSEAGQIDQPQHF
DNA: TGTGCCAGCAGTGAAGCCGGACAGATCGATCAGCCCCAGCATTTT

D: -
V: TRBV11-2
size: -
J: TRBJ2-1
CDR3: CASSFDRYNEQFF
DNA: TGTGCCAGCAGCTTTGACAGGTACAATGAGCAGTTCTTC

D: TRBD1
V: TRBV4-1
size: once
J: TRBJ2-4
CDR3: CASSRLGQGASKNIQYF
DNA: TGCGCCAGCAGCAGATTGGGACAGGGGGCCTCCAAAAACATTCAGTACTTC

D: -
V: TRBV4-1
size: -
J: TRBJ2-5
CDR3: CASSPVEVQETQYF
DNA: TGCGCCAGCAGCCCCGTTGAGGTTCAAGAGACCCAGTACTTC

D: TRBD2
V: TRBV5-4
size: -
J: TRBJ2-1
CDR3: CASSTRTSAYNEQFF
DNA: TGTGCCAGCAGTACGAGGACTAGCGCCTACAATGAGCAGTTCTTC

D: -
V: TRBV6-6
size: -
J: TRBJ2-1
CDR3: CASSYLAGMNEQFF
DNA: TGTGCCAGCAGTTACTTGGCAGGGATGAATGAGCAGTTCTTC

D: -
V: TRBV7-9
size: -
J: TRBJ1-4
CDR3: CASSFLGDNEKLFF
DNA: TGTGCCAGCAGCTTCTTAGGAGATAATGAAAAACTGTTTTTT

D: -
V: TRBV28
size: -
J: TRBJ1-1
CDR3: CASSLTAQGNTEAFF
DNA: TGTGCCAGCAGTTTGACAGCCCAGGGGAACACTGAAGCTTTCTTT

D: TRBD1
V: TRBV29-1
size: -
J: TRBJ2-5
CDR3: CSADRGQETQYF
DNA: TGCAGCGCAGACAGGGGGCAAGAGACCCAGTACTTC

D: TRBD1
V: TRBV9
size: -
J: TRBJ1-3
CDR3: CASSEAGGPGNTIYF
DNA: TGTGCCAGCAGCGAAGCAGGGGGCCCTGGAAACACCATATATTTT

D: -
V: TRBV29-1
size: -
J: TRBJ2-1
CDR3: CSVEEDYPVGVQFF
DNA: TGCAGCGTTGAAGAGGACTACCCCGTGGGTGTGCAGTTCTTC

D: TRBD2
V: TRBV16
size: few
J: TRBJ2-1
CDR3: CASSQSPGTSIHSYNEQFF
DNA: TGTGCCAGCAGCCAATCGCCGGGGACTAGCATTCACTCCTACAATGAGCAGTTCTTC

D: -
V: TRBV27
size: -
J: TRBJ2-1
CDR3: CASSSPLVYGTYNEQFF
DNA: TGTGCCAGCAGTTCCCCGCTCGTTTACGGGACCTACAATGAGCAGTTCTTC

D: -
V: TRBV4-3
size: -
J: TRBJ2-1
CDR3: CASSQGVAGQSNEQFF
DNA: TGCGCCAGCAGCCAGGGCGTCGCGGGGCAATCTAATGAGCAGTTCTTC